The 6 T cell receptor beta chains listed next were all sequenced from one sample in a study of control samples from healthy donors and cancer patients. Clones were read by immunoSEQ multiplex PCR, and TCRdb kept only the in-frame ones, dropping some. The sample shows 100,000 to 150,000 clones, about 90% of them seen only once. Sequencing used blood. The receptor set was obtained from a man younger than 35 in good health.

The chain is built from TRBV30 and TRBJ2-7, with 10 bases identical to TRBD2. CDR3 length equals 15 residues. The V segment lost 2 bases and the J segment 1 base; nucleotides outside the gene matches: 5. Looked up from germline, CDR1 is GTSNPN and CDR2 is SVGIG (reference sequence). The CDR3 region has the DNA TGTGCCTGGAGTTTCGGACTAGCGGCATCCTACGAGCAGTACTTC. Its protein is CAWSFGLAASYEQYF.

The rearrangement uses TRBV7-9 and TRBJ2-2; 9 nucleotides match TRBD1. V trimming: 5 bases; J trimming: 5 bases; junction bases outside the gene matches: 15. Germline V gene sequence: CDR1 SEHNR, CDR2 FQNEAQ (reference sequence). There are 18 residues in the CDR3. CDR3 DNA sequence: TGTGCCAGCAGCCTTTCGCCGGGACAGGGTTTCATGACCGGGGAGCTGTTTTTT. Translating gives CASSLSPGQGFMTGELFF.

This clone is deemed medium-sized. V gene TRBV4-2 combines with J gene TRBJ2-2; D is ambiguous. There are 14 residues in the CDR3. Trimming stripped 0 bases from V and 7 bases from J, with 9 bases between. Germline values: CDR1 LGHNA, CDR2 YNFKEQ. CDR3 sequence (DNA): TGTGCCAGCAGCCAAGACTTTCAGGACGGGGAGCTGTTTTTT. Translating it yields CASSQDFQDGELFF.

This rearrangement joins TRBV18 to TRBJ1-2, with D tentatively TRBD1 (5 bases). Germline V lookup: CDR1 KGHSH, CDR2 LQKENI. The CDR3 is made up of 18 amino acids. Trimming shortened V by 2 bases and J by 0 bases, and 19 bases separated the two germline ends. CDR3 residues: CASSPRAGELGANYGYTF. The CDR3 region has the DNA TGTGCCAGCTCACCAAGGGCGGGGGAGCTGGGAGCTAACTATGGCTACACCTTC.

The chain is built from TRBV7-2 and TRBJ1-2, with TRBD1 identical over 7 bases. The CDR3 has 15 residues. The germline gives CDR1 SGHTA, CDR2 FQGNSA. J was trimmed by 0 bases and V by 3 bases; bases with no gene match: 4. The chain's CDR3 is CASSFGTESNYGYTF. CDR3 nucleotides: TGTGCCAGCAGCTTTGGGACAGAATCTAACTATGGCTACACCTTC.

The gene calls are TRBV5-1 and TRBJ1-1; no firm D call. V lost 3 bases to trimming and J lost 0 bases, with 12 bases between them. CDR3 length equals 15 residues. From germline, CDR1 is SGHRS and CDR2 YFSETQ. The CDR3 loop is CASSSEWALNTEAFF. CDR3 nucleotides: TGCGCCAGCAGCTCGGAGTGGGCTTTGAACACTGAAGCTTTCTTT.